One T cell receptor (beta chain) is described in this entry. Its antigen remains unknown. The V gene lost 2 bases and the J gene lost 3 bases, with 11 bases spanning the gap. CDR1 is MNHEY and CDR2 is SVGAGI in the germline V gene. CDR3 size: 14 residues. This entry belongs to a study of PD-1 blockade in classical Hodgkin lymphoma. Profiling relied on immunoSEQ multiplex PCR, and the TCRdb table lists in-frame clones only, not all of them. The table has 50,000 to 65,000 clones, about 85% seen once. Points from the study as a whole: The drivers behind the repertoire differences, possibly disease activity or prior therapy, remain undefined. In newly diagnosed patients, baseline TCR diversity was reportedly below that of healthy donors. Only CD4+ TCR diversity, not CD8+, had risen significantly by C4D1.

The time point here: cycle 4 day 1 (C4D1), after six to seven weeks of nivolumab. Following autologous stem cell transplantation, relapse occurred in every patient, and exposure to brentuximab vedotin varied. The J gene is TRBJ2-7, the V gene TRBV6-5; D not resolved. This specimen consisted of peripheral blood mononuclear cells (PBMCs), obtained before the fourth cycle of nivolumab. This TCR was sampled from a human donor with classical Hodgkin lymphoma. CDR3 in amino acids: CASSYRVQNYEQYF. As DNA, the CDR3 is TGTGCCAGCAGTTACAGGGTGCAAAACTACGAGCAGTACTTC.